Below, 2 T cell receptor beta chains from the same sample are listed, as sequenced in a study of T-cell reconstitution after alpha-beta-depleted transplantation in children. Preparation of the TCRbeta library used unique molecular identifiers. TCRdb passed the PCR reads through MiXCR, listing each CDR3 protein once. This table has hundreds of thousands of distinct CDR3 sequences, around a sixth appearing once. This specimen was PBMCs from the stem cell graft donor, taken from the stem cell graft. The receptors were gathered from a human donor who donated a stem cell graft to a child with acute myeloid leukemia.

The rearrangement links TRBV6-1 to TRBJ2-7; 8 bases line up with TRBD1. The CDR3 has 14 amino acids. Per the germline V gene, CDR1 is MNHNS and CDR2 is SASEGT. V was pared by 5 bases and J by 2 bases, with 5 bases of the junction left unmatched. The DNA for the CDR3 is TGTGCCAGCAGTAGGGACAGGTCTACCTACGAGCAGTACGTC. Its translation: CASSRDRSTYEQYV.

This clonotype was recorded at least ten times. The chain couples TRBV15 to TRBJ2-2; 9 nucleotides match TRBD1. Per the germline V gene, CDR1 is LNHNV and CDR2 is YYDKDF (reference sequence). The CDR3 contains 16 residues. The J segment lost 2 bases and the V segment lost 5 bases, leaving 6 bases of the junction unmatched. CDR3 nucleotides: TGTGCCACCAGCGAACCGGGACAGGGCAACACCGGGGAGCTGTTTTTT. This encodes CATSEPGQGNTGELFF.